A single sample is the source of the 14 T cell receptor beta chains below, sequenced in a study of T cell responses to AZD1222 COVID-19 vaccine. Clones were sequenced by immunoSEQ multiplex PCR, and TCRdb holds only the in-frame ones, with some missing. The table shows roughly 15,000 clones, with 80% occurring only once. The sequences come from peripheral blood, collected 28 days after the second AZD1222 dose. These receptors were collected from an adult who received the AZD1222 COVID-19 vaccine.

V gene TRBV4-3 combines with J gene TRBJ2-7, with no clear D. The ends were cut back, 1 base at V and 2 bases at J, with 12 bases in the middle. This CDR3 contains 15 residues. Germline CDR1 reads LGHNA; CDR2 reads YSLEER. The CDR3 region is CASSQGVGFPYEQYF. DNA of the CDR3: TGCGCCAGCAGCCAAGGGGTGGGGTTCCCCTACGAGCAGTACTTC.

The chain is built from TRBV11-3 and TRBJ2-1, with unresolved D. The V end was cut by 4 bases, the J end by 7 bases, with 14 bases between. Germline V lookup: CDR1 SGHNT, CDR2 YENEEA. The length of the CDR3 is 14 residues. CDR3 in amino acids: CASSSRNIPNEQFF. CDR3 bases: TGTGCCAGCAGCTCCCGGAACATCCCTAATGAGCAGTTCTTC.

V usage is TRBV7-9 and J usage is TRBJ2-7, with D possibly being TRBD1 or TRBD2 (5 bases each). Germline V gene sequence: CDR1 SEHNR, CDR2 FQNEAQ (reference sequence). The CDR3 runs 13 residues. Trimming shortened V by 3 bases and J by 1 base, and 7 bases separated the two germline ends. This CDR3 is CASSFGGSYEQYF. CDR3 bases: TGTGCCAGCAGCTTTGGGGGTTCCTACGAGCAGTACTTC.

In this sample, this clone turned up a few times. CDR3 sequence reads: CASSLAGTMGYF. The CDR3 coding sequence is TGTGCCAGCAGCTTAGCGGGCACCATGGGGTACTTC. The gene calls are TRBV7-9 and TRBJ2-7; unclear D gene. V lost 0 bases, J lost 12 bases, and 12 bases lay in between. The germline V gene has CDR1 SEHNR and CDR2 FQNEAQ (reference sequence). The CDR3 length is 12 residues.

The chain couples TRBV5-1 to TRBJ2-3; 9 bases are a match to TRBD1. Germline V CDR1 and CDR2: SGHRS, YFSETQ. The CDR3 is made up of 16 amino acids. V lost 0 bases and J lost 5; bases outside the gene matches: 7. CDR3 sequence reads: CASSLGGTGFGDTQYF. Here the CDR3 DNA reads TGCGCCAGCAGCTTGGGTGGGACAGGGTTTGGAGATACGCAGTATTTT.

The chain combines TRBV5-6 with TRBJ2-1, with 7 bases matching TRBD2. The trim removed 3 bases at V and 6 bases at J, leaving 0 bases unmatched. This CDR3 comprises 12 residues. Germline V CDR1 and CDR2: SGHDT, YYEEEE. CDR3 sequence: CASSWTSNEQFF. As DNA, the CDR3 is TGTGCCAGCAGCTGGACTAGCAATGAGCAGTTCTTC.

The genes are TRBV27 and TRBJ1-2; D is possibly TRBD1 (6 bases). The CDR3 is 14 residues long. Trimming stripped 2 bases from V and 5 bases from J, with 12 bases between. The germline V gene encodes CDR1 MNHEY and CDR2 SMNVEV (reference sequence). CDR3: CASSLQQGPYGYTF. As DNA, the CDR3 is TGTGCCAGCAGTTTACAACAGGGTCCATATGGCTACACCTTC.

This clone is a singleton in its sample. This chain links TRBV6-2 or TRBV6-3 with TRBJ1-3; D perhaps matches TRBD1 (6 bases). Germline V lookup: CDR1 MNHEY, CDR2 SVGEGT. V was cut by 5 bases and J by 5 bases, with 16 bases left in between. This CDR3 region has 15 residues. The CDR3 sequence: CASSLASRGRNTIYF. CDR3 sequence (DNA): TGTGCCAGCAGTCTCGCAAGCAGGGGCCGAAACACCATATATTTT.

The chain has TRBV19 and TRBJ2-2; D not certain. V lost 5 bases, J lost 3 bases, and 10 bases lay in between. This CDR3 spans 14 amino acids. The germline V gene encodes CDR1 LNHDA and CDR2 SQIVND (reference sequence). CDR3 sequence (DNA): TGTGCCAGTAGTTGGGTAGCCCACACCGGGGAGCTGTTTTTT. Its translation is CASSWVAHTGELFF.

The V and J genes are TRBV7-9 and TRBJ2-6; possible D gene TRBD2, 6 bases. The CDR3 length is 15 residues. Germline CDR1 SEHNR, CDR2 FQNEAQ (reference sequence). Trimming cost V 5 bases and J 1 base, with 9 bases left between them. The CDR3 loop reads CASSPRGSGANVLTF. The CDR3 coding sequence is TGTGCCAGCAGCCCTCGGGGGTCTGGGGCCAACGTCCTGACTTTC.

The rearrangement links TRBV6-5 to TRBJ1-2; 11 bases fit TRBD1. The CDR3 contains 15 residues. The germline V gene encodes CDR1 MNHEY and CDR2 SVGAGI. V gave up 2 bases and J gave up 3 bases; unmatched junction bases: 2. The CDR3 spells CASSYTGQGDYGYTF. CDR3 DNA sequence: TGTGCCAGCAGTTACACGGGACAGGGGGACTATGGCTACACCTTC.

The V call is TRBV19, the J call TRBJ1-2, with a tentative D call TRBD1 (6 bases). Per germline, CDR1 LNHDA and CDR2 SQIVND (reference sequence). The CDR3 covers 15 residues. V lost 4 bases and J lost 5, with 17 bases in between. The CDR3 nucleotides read TGTGCCAGTAGTACCTCGGCCAACGGACAGTATGGCTACACCTTC. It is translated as CASSTSANGQYGYTF.

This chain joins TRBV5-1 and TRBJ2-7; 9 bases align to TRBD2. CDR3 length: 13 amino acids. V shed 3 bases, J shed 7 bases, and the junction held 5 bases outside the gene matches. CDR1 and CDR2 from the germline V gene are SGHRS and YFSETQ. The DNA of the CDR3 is TGCGCCAGCAGCTGGGGAGCGGGGGGTGAGCAGTACTTC. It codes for CASSWGAGGEQYF.

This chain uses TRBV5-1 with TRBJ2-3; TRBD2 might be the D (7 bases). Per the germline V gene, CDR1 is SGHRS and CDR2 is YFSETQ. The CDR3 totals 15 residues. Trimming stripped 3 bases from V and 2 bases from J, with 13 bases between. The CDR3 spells CASSSGGPNTDTQYF. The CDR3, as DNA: TGCGCCAGCAGCTCCGGGGGGCCTAACACAGATACGCAGTATTTT.